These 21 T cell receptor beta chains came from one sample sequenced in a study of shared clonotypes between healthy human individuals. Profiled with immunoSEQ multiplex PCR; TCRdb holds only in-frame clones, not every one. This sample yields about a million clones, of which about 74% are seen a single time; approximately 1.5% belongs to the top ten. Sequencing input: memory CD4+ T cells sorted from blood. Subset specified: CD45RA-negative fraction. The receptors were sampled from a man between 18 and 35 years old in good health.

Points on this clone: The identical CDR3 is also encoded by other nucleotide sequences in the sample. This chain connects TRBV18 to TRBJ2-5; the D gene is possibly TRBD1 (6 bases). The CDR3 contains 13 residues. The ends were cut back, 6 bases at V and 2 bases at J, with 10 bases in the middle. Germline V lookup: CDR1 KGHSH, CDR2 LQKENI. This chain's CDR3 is CASSRGQQETQYF. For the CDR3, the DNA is TGTGCCAGCTCCCGAGGACAGCAAGAGACCCAGTACTTC. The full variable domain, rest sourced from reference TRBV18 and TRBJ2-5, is NAGVMQNPRHLVRRRGQEARLRCSPMKGHSHVYWYRQLPEEGLKFMVYLQKENIIDESGMPKERFSAEFPKEGPSILRIQQVVRGDSAAYFCASSRGQQETQYFGPGTRLLVL.

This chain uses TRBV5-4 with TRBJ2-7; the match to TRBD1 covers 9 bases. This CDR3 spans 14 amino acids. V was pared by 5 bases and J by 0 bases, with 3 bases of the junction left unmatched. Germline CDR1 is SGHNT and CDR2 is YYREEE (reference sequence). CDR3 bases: TGTGCCAGCAGATCGGACAGGGGCTCCTACGAGCAGTACTTC. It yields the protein CASRSDRGSYEQYF.

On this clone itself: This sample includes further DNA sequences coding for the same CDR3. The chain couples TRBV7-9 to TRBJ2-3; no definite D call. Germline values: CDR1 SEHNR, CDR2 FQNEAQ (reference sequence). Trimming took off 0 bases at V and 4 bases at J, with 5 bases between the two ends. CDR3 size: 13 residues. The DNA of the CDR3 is TGTGCCAGCAGCTTAGCGGGGTCAGATACGCAGTATTTT. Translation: CASSLAGSDTQYF.

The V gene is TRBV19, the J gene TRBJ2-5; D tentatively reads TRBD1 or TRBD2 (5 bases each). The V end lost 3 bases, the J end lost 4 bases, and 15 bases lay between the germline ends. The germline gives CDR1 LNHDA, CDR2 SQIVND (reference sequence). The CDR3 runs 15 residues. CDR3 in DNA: TGTGCCAGTAGTATGGCCCCGGGGCCCCGAGAGACCCAGTACTTC. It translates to CASSMAPGPRETQYF.

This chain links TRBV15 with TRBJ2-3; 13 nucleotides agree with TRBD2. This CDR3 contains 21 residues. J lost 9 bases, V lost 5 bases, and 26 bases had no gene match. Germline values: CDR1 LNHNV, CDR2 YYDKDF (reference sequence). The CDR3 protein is CATSVNRDGGLAGVGQLTQYF. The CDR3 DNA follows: TGTGCCACCAGCGTTAACCGGGACGGCGGACTAGCGGGGGTAGGACAGTTGACGCAGTATTTT.

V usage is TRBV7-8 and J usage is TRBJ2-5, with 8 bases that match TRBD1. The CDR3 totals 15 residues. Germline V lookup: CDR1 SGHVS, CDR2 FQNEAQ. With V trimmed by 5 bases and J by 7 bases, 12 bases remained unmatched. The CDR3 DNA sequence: TGTGCCAGCAGCCTCGCCGGGACAGGACATGTGACCCAGTACTTC. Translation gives CASSLAGTGHVTQYF. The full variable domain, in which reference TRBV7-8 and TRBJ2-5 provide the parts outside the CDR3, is GAGVSQSPRYKVAKRGQDVALRCDPISGHVSLFWYQQALGQGPEFLTYFQNEAQLDKSGLPSDRFFAERPEGSVSTLKIQRTQQEDSAVYLCASSLAGTGHVTQYFGPGTRLLVL.

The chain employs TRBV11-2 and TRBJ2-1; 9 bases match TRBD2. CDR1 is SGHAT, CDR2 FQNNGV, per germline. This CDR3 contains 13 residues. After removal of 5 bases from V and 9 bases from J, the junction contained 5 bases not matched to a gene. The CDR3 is CASSPRRGGEQFF. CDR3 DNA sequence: TGTGCCAGCAGCCCCCGGCGGGGGGGTGAGCAGTTCTTC.

CDR3 loop: CASSQDHGPREQYF. The CDR3 DNA follows: TGCGCCAGCAGCCAAGATCACGGACCTCGGGAGCAGTACTTC. The V and J genes are TRBV4-1 and TRBJ2-7; D remains ambiguous. V was cut by 0 bases and J by 7 bases, with 13 bases left in between. The CDR3 is 14 amino acids. In germline, CDR1 is MGHRA, CDR2 YSYEKL.

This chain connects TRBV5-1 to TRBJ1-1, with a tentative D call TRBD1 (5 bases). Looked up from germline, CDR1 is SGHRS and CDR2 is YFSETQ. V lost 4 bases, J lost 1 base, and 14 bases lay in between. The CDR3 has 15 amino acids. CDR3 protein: CASSPSGAENTEAFF. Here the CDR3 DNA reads TGCGCCAGCAGCCCAAGCGGGGCGGAGAACACTGAAGCTTTCTTT.

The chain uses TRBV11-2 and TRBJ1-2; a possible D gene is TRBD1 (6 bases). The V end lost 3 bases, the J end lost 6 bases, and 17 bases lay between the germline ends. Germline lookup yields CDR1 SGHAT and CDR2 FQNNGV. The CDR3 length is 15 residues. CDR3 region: CASSLRLKQGNGYTF. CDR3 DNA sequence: TGTGCCAGCAGCTTGAGACTGAAACAGGGAAATGGCTACACCTTC.

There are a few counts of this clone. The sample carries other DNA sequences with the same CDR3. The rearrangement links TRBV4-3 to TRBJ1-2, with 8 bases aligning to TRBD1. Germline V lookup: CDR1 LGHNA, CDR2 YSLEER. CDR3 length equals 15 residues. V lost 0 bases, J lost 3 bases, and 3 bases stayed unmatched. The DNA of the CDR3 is TGCGCCAGCAGCCAAGAGGACAGGGCCGACTATGGCTACACCTTC. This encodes CASSQEDRADYGYTF.

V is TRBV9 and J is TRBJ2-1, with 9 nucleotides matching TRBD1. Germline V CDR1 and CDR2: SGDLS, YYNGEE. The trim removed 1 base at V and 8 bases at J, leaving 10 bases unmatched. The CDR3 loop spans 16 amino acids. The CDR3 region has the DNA TGTGCCAGCAGCGTAACGGGACAGGGTGGGGTGGATGAGCAGTTCTTC. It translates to CASSVTGQGGVDEQFF.

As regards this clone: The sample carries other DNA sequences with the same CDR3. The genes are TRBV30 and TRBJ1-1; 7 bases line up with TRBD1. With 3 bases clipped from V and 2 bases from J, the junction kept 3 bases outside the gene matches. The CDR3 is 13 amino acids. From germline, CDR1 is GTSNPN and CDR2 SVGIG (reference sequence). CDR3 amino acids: CAWSQGGNTEAFF. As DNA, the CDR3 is TGTGCCTGGAGCCAGGGGGGTAACACTGAAGCTTTCTTT.

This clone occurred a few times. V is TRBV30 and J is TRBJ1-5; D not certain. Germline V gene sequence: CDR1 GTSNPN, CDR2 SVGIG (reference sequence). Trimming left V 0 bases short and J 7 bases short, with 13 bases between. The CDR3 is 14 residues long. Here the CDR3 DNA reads TGTGCCTGGAGTGTAAAAGGGAGAGGACAGCCCCAGCATTTT. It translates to CAWSVKGRGQPQHF. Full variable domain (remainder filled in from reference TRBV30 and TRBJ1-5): SQTIHQWPATLVQPVGSPLSLECTVEGTSNPNLYWYRQAAGRGLQLLFYSVGIGQISSEVPQNLSASRPQDRQFILSSKKLLLSDSGFYLCAWSVKGRGQPQHFGDGTRLSIL.

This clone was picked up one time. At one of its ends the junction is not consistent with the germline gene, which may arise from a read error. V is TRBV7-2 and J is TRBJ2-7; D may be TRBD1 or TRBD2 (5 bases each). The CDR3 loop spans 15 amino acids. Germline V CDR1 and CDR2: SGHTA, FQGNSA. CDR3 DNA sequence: TGTGCCAGCAGCTTACTCGGGGCTACATCCTCCGAGCAGTACTTC. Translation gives CASSLLGATSSEQYF.

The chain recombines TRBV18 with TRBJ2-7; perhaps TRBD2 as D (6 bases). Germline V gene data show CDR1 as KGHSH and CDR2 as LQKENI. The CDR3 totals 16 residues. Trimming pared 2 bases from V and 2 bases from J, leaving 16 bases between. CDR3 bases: TGTGCCAGCTCACCAACGGGACTCCCAGGCACCTACGAGCAGTACTTC. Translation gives CASSPTGLPGTYEQYF. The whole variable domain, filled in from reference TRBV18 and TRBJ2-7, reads NAGVMQNPRHLVRRRGQEARLRCSPMKGHSHVYWYRQLPEEGLKFMVYLQKENIIDESGMPKERFSAEFPKEGPSILRIQQVVRGDSAAYFCASSPTGLPGTYEQYFGPGTRLTVT.

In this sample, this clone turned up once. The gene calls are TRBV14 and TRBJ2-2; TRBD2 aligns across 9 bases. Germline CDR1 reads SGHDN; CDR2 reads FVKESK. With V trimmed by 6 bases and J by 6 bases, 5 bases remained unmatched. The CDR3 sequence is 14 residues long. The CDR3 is CASRPLAGAGELFF. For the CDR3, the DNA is TGTGCCAGCAGACCGTTAGCGGGAGCCGGGGAGCTGTTTTTT. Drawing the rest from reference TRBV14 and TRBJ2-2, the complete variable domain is EAGVTQFPSHSVIEKGQTVTLRCDPISGHDNLYWYRRVMGKEIKFLLHFVKESKQDESGMPNNRFLAERTGGTYSTLKVQPAELEDSGVYFCASRPLAGAGELFFGEGSRLTVL.

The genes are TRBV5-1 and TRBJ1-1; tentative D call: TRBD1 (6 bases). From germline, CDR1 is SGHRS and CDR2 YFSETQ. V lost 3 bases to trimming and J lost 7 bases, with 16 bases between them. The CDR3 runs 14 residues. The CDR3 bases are TGCGCCAGCAGCTATTCCCGGGGGCAAGGTGAAGCTTTCTTT. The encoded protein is CASSYSRGQGEAFF.

The CDR3: CASRFGTSEFNEQFF. The CDR3 nucleotides are TGCGCCAGCAGATTTGGGACTAGCGAATTCAATGAGCAGTTCTTC. V and J are TRBV5-1 and TRBJ2-1; TRBD2 aligns across 10 bases. CDR3 length: 15 residues. Trimming at V came to 5 bases and at J to 6 bases, leaving 8 bases not matched to a gene. CDR1 SGHRS and CDR2 YFSETQ come from the germline V gene.

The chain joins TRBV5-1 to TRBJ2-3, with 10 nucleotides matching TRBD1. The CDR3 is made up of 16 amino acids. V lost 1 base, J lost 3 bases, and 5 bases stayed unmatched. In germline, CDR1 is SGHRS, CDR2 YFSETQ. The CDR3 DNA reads TGCGCCAGCAGCTTGACGACAGGGGGCAGGACAGATACGCAGTATTTT. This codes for CASSLTTGGRTDTQYF.

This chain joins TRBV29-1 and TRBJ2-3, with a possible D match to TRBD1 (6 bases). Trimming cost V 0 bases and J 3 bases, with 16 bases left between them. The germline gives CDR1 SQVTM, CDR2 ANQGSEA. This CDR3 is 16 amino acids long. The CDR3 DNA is TGCAGCGTTGAAGATAATCAGGGGTGGTGGACAGATACGCAGTATTTT. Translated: CSVEDNQGWWTDTQYF.